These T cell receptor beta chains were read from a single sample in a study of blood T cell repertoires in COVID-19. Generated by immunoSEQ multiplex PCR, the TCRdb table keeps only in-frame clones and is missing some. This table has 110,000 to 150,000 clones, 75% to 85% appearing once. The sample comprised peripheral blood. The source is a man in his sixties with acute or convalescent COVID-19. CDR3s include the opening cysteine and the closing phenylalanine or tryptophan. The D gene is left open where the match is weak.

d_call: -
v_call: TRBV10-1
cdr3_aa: CASSEVFGREAFF

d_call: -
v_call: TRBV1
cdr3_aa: CTSSQSRKVQYF

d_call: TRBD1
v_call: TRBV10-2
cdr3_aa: CASSGTGSATGELFF

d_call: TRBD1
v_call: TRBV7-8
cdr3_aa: CASSPGQGADTQYF

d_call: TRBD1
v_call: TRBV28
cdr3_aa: CASGRQDRAFF

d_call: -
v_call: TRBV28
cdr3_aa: CASSGQGHGYTF

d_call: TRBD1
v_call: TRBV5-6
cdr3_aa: CASSTSDRSTDTQYF

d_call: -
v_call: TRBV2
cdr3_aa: CASSDIGGVADTQYF

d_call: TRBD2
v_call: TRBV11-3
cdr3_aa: CASSSTSGKTDTQYF

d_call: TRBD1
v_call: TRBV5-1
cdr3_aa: CASSAGGQGATDTQYF

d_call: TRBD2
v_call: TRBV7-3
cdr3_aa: CASSLTLAGAATDTQYF

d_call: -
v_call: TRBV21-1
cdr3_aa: CASSVPRGTSGEGGGQTTYEQYF

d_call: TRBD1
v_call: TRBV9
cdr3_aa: CASSDPPQGGKTQYF

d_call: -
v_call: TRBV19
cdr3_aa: CATGGLVGNTIYF

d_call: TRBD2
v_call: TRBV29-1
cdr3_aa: CSVAGTTSYEQYF

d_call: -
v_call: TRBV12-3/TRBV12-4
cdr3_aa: CASSLMGNTEAFF

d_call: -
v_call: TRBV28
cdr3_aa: CASTLGGRADEKLFF

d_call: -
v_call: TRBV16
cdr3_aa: CASSQSLQETQYF

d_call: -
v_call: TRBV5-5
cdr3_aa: CASDGGYEQYF

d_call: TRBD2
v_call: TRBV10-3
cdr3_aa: CAISDSGSSGELFF

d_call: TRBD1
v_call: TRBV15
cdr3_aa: CATRRRGLPGANVLTF

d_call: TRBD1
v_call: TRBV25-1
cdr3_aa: CASSDVNRGGNEKLFF

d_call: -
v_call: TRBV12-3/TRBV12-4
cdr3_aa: CASSLGGYNEQFF

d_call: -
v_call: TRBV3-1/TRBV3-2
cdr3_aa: CASRGNTGELFF

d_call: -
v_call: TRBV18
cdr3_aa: CASSPSGGDTEAFF

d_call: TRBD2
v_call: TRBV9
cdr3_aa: CASSVASAGSQGTQYF

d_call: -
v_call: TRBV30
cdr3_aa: CAWSIYDEQFF

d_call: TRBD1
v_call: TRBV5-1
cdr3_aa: CASSFSPSGTGFYGYTF

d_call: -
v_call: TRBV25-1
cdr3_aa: CASRATYNEQFF

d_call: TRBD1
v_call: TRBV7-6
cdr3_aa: CASSLRTGSSTDTQYF

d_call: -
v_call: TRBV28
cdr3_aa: CASTLQETQYF

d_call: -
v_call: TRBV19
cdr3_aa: CASSYGMNEQFF

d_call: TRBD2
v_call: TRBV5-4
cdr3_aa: CASSVIGGGRSDTQYF

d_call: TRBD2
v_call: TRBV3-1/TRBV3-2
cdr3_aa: CASSQDGDYGDTQYF

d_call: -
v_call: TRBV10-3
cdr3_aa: CAIGGQLNTGELFF